The clone carrying this T cell receptor beta chain was seen at least ten times. Its antigen is unknown. This specimen belongs to a study of early T cells in non-severe SARS-CoV-2 infection. Study details: Sequencing was performed on bulk RNA from unsorted whole blood, leaving chains unpaired.

Findings and limits, study-wide: Private and CD4 specificities were missed by VDJdb matching, skewed to anti-spike CD8.

Researchers tagged individual cDNA molecules with unique molecular identifiers. TCRdb recomputed calls from the 5' RACE reads with MiXCR, one row per CDR3 protein. The top ten clones hold roughly a sixth of a sample with under 85,000 distinct CDR3 sequences, roughly 12% of them seen once. V lost 7 bases and J lost 4; bases outside the gene matches: 9. The CDR3 length is 15 residues. The TCR was taken from an adult who was a healthcare worker with PCR-confirmed SARS-CoV-2 infection or an uninfected control (not recorded which). The donor label of this sample is uncertain. V is TRBV12-3 or TRBV12-4 and J is TRBJ1-1; 10 bases are shared with TRBD1. This sample comprised whole blood, obtained at baseline. The CDR3 nucleotides are TGTGCCAGCACCCCTGACAGGGGGCGAGGCACTGAAGCTTTCTTT. Protein product: CASTPDRGRGTEAFF.